This TCR beta chain derives from a study of cytomegalovirus exposure and HLA in healthy donors. Between the trimmed V and J ends, which lost 0 bases and 0 bases, there was a span of 6 bases. Per the germline V gene, CDR1 is SGHRS and CDR2 is YFSETQ. There are 14 residues in the CDR3. Amplification used 60 Vbeta primers and 13 Jbeta primers. Sequencing used immunoSEQ multiplex PCR; TCRdb keeps in-frame clones, though not all of them. The sample shows about 100,000 clones, about 81% of them seen only once. Sequenced: PBMCs. This receptor was obtained from a man aged 30-40 years in good health and CMV-seropositive. The J gene is TRBJ1-1, the V gene TRBV5-1; no reliable D call. The DNA for the CDR3 is TGCGCCAGCAGCTTGGCGACAATGAACACTGAAGCTTTCTTT. Amino acid sequence: CASSLATMNTEAFF.